Included here is one T cell receptor beta chain sequence, with context. This clonotype was seen repeatedly, ten times or more. Its antigen is unknown. No much larger clone is present one base from it, and per-base qualities are unavailable. The germline V gene yields MDHEN for CDR1 and SYDVKM for CDR2. Including the terminal cysteine and phenylalanine, the CDR3 comprises 14 residues. CDR3 DNA only is kept here, 42 bases in frame from base 1. At the junction V is shortened by 4 bases and J by 6 bases; bases outside the gene matches: 7. This record belongs to a study of T cells in Graves' hyperthyroidism and ophthalmopathy (dated by TCRdb to between 2017 and 2020). Study-level background: Peripheral blood was sampled at the time of initial diagnosis, prior to any treatment. For training and testing, the 100 or so patients in the discovery cohort were randomly divided in a 7:3 ratio. An independent validation cohort of around 19 hyperthyroidism patients and 17 patients who later progressed to ophthalmopathy tested prospective prediction of ophthalmopathy. According to the paper, TCR Vbeta CDR3 sequencing was carried out on 135 peripheral blood samples, which came from approximately 41 ophthalmopathy, approximately 78 hyperthyroidism and roughly 17 progressor patients. A discovery cohort of about 95 patients, approximately 45 with Graves' ophthalmopathy and about 58 with stable Graves' hyperthyroidism, was used to find distinguishing TCR V-J signatures. Thyroid tissue and blood T-cell repertoires from several Graves' hyperthyroidism patients were also compared in the study. Following sampling, methimazole starting at 30 mg daily was given to hyperthyroidism patients, and high-dose intravenous methylprednisolone was given to ophthalmopathy patients. Study-wide findings and limitations: No statistical method was used to set the sample size in advance, and investigators knew the group allocation. In validation, progression to ophthalmopathy was predicted by the model with roughly 69% sensitivity and around 76% specificity, a median of roughly 6 months before onset. A 13 V-J signature model separated ophthalmopathy from stable hyperthyroidism, with 87.88% sensitivity and roughly 81% specificity in cross-validation and 80%/75% in testing. Most expanded thyroid clonotypes (frequency above 0.001) were also detected in blood, a finding suggesting that blood repertoires may reflect thyroid immune responses.

The TCR beta CDR3 regions were amplified from RNA transcripts. For the first round of RT-PCR on the TCR CDR3, the HTBI primer set was used together with the Qiagen OneStep RT-PCR kit. Libraries were constructed in a second round of multiplex PCR, after which size selection and purification were performed. The libraries were sequenced on an Illumina HiSeq2000 using paired-end 100 bp reads. The paper's processing steps were these. Raw data were processed with SOAPnuke, discarding reads with adapters, uncalled bases, mean Phred below 15, or no exact constant-primer or identifier match. High-quality paired reads were merged with COPE v1.2.5, and unique nucleotide sequences were defined as clonotypes. MiTCR v1.1 was used to align the clonotypes against IMGT TRBV, TRBD and TRBJ reference segments. The analysis was restricted to V-J combinations with a frequency above 0.0001, which together covered 99.2% of the repertoires. A TCS score was defined as the ratio of F50 (clonal expansion) to E x V (chaos), with BLOSUM62-based TCRdist applied between CDR3 peptides within each V-J. Welch's t-statistics and random forest reduced fewer than 600 V-J features to fewer than 15, which were used in a naive Bayes classifier (R e1071). TCRdb trimmed public reads at Q25 via fastp, called clones via MiXCR and kept in-frame beta chains. All rows with the same CDR3 protein become a single entry with the most common DNA and genes. TCRdb, rather than the study authors, made the V and J calls. Present in this sample are around 690,000 distinct CDR3 sequences, around 21% of which were seen just once. The ten largest clonotypes hold about 35% of the sample.

Ophthalmopathy patients had moderately to severely active disease, Clinical Activity Score of at least 3, NOSPECS grade of at least 4, and duration under 3 months. Patients with uncontrolled infections, other autoimmune diseases, pregnancy or lactation were excluded. Diagnoses were established on the basis of clinical symptoms, serum thyroxine and TRAb, thyroid ultrasound, and orbital computed tomography. PBMCs were separated from roughly 10 ml of fresh peripheral blood using Ficoll-Paque density gradient centrifugation. Trizol reagent was used to extract total RNA, and RNA quality was then checked on an Agilent 2100 Bioanalyzer.

This clonotype was obtained from a man aged 30 to 39 with Graves' ophthalmopathy. Sequencing was carried out using blood. Recombination joined TRBV28 with TRBJ2-7; 9 middle bases align to TRBD1. The sequence in DNA is TGTGCCAGCAGTTGGAGGACAGGGGATGGCGAGCAGTACTTC. This gives the protein CASSWRTGDGEQYF.